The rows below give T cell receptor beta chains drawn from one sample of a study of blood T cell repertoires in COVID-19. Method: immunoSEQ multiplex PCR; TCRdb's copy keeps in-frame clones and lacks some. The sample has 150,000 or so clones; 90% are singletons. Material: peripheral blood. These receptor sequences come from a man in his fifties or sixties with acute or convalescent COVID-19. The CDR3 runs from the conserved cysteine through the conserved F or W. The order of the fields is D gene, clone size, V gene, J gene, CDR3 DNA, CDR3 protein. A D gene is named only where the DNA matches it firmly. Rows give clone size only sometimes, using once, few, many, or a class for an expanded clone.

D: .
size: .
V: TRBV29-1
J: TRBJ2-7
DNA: TGCAGCGTGGGGGGCTCCTACGAGCAGTACTTC
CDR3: CSVGGSYEQYF

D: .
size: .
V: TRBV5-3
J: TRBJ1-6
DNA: TGTGCCAGAACTGTCGGGATACGACAGGCCAATTCACCCCTCCACTTT
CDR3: CARTVGIRQANSPLHF

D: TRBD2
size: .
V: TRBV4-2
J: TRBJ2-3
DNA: TGTGCCAGCAGCCGTCGTCGACTAGCGGGGGCATTACCCCGCACAGATACGCAGTATTTT
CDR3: CASSRRRLAGALPRTDTQYF

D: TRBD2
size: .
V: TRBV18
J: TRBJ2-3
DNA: TGTGCCAGCTCCGACGGGCTAGCGGGCACAGATACGCAGTATTTT
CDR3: CASSDGLAGTDTQYF

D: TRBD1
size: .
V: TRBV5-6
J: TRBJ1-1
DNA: TGTGCCAGCAGCTTGCTCAGGGGGCGGGCTGAAGCTTTCTTT
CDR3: CASSLLRGRAEAFF

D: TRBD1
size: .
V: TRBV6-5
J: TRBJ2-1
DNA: TGTGCCAGCAGGCTGGACAGGGGCTACAATGAGCAGTTCTTC
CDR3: CASRLDRGYNEQFF

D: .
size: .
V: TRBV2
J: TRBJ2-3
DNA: TGTGCCAGCATAAGGTCTGGAGGGGATACGCAGTATTTT
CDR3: CASIRSGGDTQYF

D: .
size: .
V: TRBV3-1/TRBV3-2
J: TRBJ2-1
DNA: TGTGCCAGCAGCCCGCACCCGGTGCTAGGTTACAATGAGCAGTTCTTC
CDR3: CASSPHPVLGYNEQFF

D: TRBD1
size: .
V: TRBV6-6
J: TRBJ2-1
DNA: TGTGCCAGCAGCCCCGGACAGGTAACAACCTACAATGAGCAGTTCTTC
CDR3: CASSPGQVTTYNEQFF

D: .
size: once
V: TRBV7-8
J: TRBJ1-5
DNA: TGTGCCAGCAGCTTAGGTCTTCAGCCCCAGCATTTT
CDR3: CASSLGLQPQHF

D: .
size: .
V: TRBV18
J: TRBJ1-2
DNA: TGTGCCAGCTCTCCCAGGTCTCAGAGCTCGAACTATGGCTACACCTTC
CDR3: CASSPRSQSSNYGYTF